This T cell receptor beta chain was observed in a study of CD8 T cells in Susac syndrome. About 0.5 to 1 ug RNA was reverse transcribed with random hexamers. An immunoSEQ multiplex PCR amplified TCR beta CDR3 over 54 Vbeta and 13 Jbeta. TCRdb analysed the immunoSEQ multiplex PCR reads with MiXCR anew, one entry per CDR3 protein. The repertoire includes under 70,000 distinct CDR3 sequences, 85% to 95% of them detected once, and approximately 0.21% sits in the top ten. The CDR3 totals 18 residues. V lost 8 bases and J lost 1; bases outside the gene matches: 11. The specimen was CD8+ T cells from PBMCs. The rearrangement uses TRBV12-3 or TRBV12-4 and TRBJ1-6; TRBD1 aligns across 10 bases. The TCR comes from a human donor in good health. CDR3 residues: CASGNPRGQGSYNSPLHF. The CDR3 DNA sequence: TGTGCCAGCGGAAACCCGCGGGGACAGGGGTCCTATAATTCACCCCTCCACTTT.